The next 16 T cell receptor beta chains were all read from a single sample in a study of blood T cells in healthy people across ages. PCR was performed a second time for about 6 to 11 cycles using a sample-barcoded 5' primer and a J-beta primer mix. A single record per CDR3 protein comes from TCRdb applying MiXCR to the 5' RACE reads. Here the sample spans 1.5 million to 2 million distinct CDR3 sequences, just under 50% being singletons. Sequencing was performed on blood. Receptor source: a woman in her forties in good health.

This chain joins TRBV7-9 and TRBJ2-7, with D unclear. CDR1 is SEHNR and CDR2 is FQNEAQ in the germline V gene (reference sequence). This CDR3 region has 14 residues. The germline V and J ends were trimmed by 5 bases and 10 bases, with 21 bases remaining between them. As DNA, the CDR3 is TGTGCCAGCAGCCCCCTGGTTGGCCAAGAGTCCCAGTACTTC. Amino acids: CASSPLVGQESQYF.

The V call is TRBV18, the J call TRBJ2-5, with D tentatively TRBD1 or TRBD2 (5 bases each). Trimming took 5 bases from V and 2 from J, leaving 15 bases between them. The germline gives CDR1 KGHSH, CDR2 LQKENI. The CDR3 extends over 15 amino acids. For the CDR3, the DNA is TGTGCCAGCTCAGGGACCCGGGCGGCTCAAGAGACCCAGTACTTC. Protein: CASSGTRAAQETQYF.

Only a few counts were recorded for this clonotype. The gene calls are TRBV27 and TRBJ2-3; D is uncertain. The CDR3 loop spans 16 amino acids. Germline V gene sequence: CDR1 MNHEY, CDR2 SMNVEV (reference sequence). V was shortened by 5 bases and J by 6 bases, with 21 bases between the two germline ends. CDR3 region: CASSASGPRPVDTQYF. The CDR3 region has the DNA TGTGCCAGCAGTGCCTCCGGACCACGCCCAGTGGATACGCAGTATTTT.

This clonotype has a handful of counts. The J gene is TRBJ2-1, the V gene TRBV7-2; D is undetermined. Germline CDR1 and CDR2: SGHTA and FQGNSA. CDR3 length: 14 residues. The V end lost 2 bases, the J end lost 5 bases, and 10 bases lay between the germline ends. The DNA for the CDR3 is TGTGCCAGCAGCTTACGGCGCGTAGACAATGAGCAGTTCTTC. Encoded protein: CASSLRRVDNEQFF.

In its sample, this clonotype was seen once. CDR3 in amino acids: CSPAGGQVSYEQYF. CDR3 DNA sequence: TGCAGCCCAGCTGGGGGACAGGTGAGCTACGAGCAGTACTTC. This chain uses TRBV20-1 with TRBJ2-7, with TRBD1 matching over 8 bases. Germline CDR1 DFQATT, CDR2 SNEGSKA (reference sequence). This CDR3 spans 14 amino acids.

This rearrangement joins TRBV20-1 to TRBJ2-1; 8 positions agree with TRBD2. J was trimmed by 9 bases and V by 5 bases; bases with no gene match: 9. Germline loops: CDR1 DFQATT, CDR2 SNEGSKA (reference sequence). The CDR3 runs to 13 residues. The CDR3 DNA reads as TGCAGTGCTGGAAATCCGGGACTAGGTGAGCAGTTCTTC. Translated, it gives CSAGNPGLGEQFF.

The rearrangement links TRBV29-1 to TRBJ2-1; 8 nucleotides line up with TRBD1. Judging by the DNA end, TRBJ2-7 fits better; the J call may be wrong. CDR1 is SQVTM and CDR2 is ANQGSEA in the germline V gene. The CDR3 consists of 14 residues. CDR3 nucleotides: TGCAGCGCCGAAGGGACAGGATGGAGGAATGAGCAGTACTTC. The encoded protein is CSAEGTGWRNEQYF.

The rearrangement uses TRBV6-5 and TRBJ1-2; D might be TRBD1 (5 bases). This CDR3 has 13 amino acids. Germline V gene lookup returns CDR1 MNHEY and CDR2 SVGAGI. Trimming took off 2 bases at V and 4 bases at J, with 8 bases between the two ends. DNA for the CDR3: TGTGCCAGCAGTTACCGGACACCCTATGGCTACACCTTC. Translation gives CASSYRTPYGYTF.

The chain carries TRBV20-1 and TRBJ2-7; TRBD1 agrees at 7 bases. Losses at the gene ends were 6 bases for V and 7 bases for J; bases not matched to a gene: 9. CDR1 and CDR2 (germline): DFQATT, SNEGSKA (reference sequence). CDR3 length: 12 amino acids. This CDR3 is CSAPTGTGEQYF. In nucleotides, the CDR3 is TGCAGTGCCCCGACAGGGACGGGTGAGCAGTACTTC.

This chain links TRBV12-3 or TRBV12-4 with TRBJ2-1, with 11 bases aligning to TRBD2. This CDR3 region has 13 residues. J gave up 13 bases and V 4 bases, and 6 bases lay outside the gene matches. In nucleotides, the CDR3 is TGTGCCAGCAGTTCCTATAGCGGGGGGGCCCAGTTCTTC. It translates to CASSSYSGGAQFF.

The chain combines TRBV3-1 with TRBJ2-7; the match to TRBD1 covers 8 bases. V was pared by 6 bases and J by 10 bases, with 14 bases of the junction left unmatched. CDR3 size: 14 residues. Looked up from germline, CDR1 is LGHDT and CDR2 is YNNKEL (reference sequence). The CDR3 bases are TGTGCCAGCAGTCCCGACAGGGGCGGAGGGATTCAGTACTTC. Residues: CASSPDRGGGIQYF.

The chain has TRBV28 and TRBJ2-1; D is ambiguous. V lost 3 bases, J lost 7 bases, and 10 bases lay in between. This CDR3 is built from 13 residues. The germline gives CDR1 MDHEN, CDR2 SYDVKM. DNA for the CDR3: TGTGCCAGCAGTTTCCCAACACGGAATGAGCAGTTCTTC. Its protein product is CASSFPTRNEQFF. The full variable domain, in which reference TRBV28 and TRBJ2-1 provide the parts outside the CDR3, is DVKVTQSSRYLVKRTGEKVFLECVQDMDHENMFWYRQDPGLGLRLIYFSYDVKMKEKGDIPEGYSVSREKKERFSLILESASTNQTSMYLCASSFPTRNEQFFGPGTRLTVL.

The genes are TRBV7-2 and TRBJ2-5, with 9 bases identical to TRBD2. Per germline, CDR1 SGHTA and CDR2 FQGNSA. The CDR3 extends over 17 amino acids. J lost 5 bases, V lost 1 base, and 11 bases had no gene match. DNA for the CDR3: TGTGCCAGCAGCTTAGTTGGCGGGGGGGCGAATGGGGAGACCCAGTACTTC. This translates into CASSLVGGGANGETQYF.

This sequence joins TRBV3-1 and TRBJ2-3; tentatively, D is TRBD2 (5 bases). Deletions cut 1 base from V and 9 bases from J, with 11 bases between. CDR1 is LGHDT, CDR2 YNNKEL, per germline (reference sequence). This CDR3 has 13 amino acids. The CDR3 is CASSQVGRGTQYF. DNA for the CDR3: TGTGCCAGCAGCCAAGTTGGGAGAGGCACGCAGTATTTT.

The chain combines TRBV11-2 with TRBJ2-3; tentative D call: TRBD2 (6 bases). Germline values: CDR1 SGHAT, CDR2 FQNNGV. With 4 bases removed from V and 0 bases from J, the gap between germline ends came to 32 bases. The CDR3 is made up of 22 amino acids. The CDR3 DNA reads as TGTGCCAGCAGCTCAGACGACTACGGGGGACCCAAAGCGCCCCTTAGCACAGATACGCAGTATTTT. Translated, it gives CASSSDDYGGPKAPLSTDTQYF.

This sequence joins TRBV7-2 and TRBJ1-2; D is perhaps TRBD1 (5 bases). Germline assignment: CDR1 SGHTA and CDR2 FQGNSA. The CDR3 is 15 residues long. Trimming removed 8 bases from V and 0 bases from J, with 16 bases in between. The CDR3 protein is CASHARDRTNYGYTF. CDR3 in DNA: TGTGCCAGCCACGCGAGGGACCGCACTAACTATGGCTACACCTTC.